This T cell receptor beta chain was sequenced in a study of shared clonotypes between healthy human individuals. Turning to this clone: Its target is not known.

Original data processing: ImmunoSEQ output held junction-only sequences without quality scores, so filtering differed. Assay used: immunoSEQ multiplex PCR; TCRdb lists only in-frame clones, some missing. The V and J calls and clone size are taken from that table; D and trimming were inferred from the DNA. The sample contains about 1.1 million clones, approximately 78% of which appear only once. V shed 1 base and J shed 6 bases, with 10 bases lying between them. The CDR3 totals 13 residues. Germline V gene sequence: CDR1 SGHNT, CDR2 YYREEE (reference sequence). Study outcomes and limitations: Shared clonotypes across all four donors exceeded non-shared ones in generation probability. For naive CD4 cells, around 5% of clonotypes were shared across a handful of donors.

The origin of this receptor is a young man in good health. Some clones in this sample may be carry-over from other donors' samples. The chain uses TRBV5-4 and TRBJ1-1; D gene unclear. The material sequenced was memory CD4+ T cells from PBMCs. Subset described: CD45RA-negative fraction. The CDR3 bases are TGTGCCAGCAGCTTGCGACATGCCGCTGAAGCTTTCTTT. It yields the protein CASSLRHAAEAFF.